Presented here are 5 T cell receptor beta chains from one specimen sequenced in a study of T cell repertoires in cytomegalovirus infection. Each CDR3 protein is one row after TCRdb ran MiXCR on the reads. Among 150,000 to 200,000 distinct CDR3 sequences listed, about 20% were seen once. These receptors' antigens are unknown. The sequencing used CD8+ T cells from cultured PBMCs, collected from culture after CMV antigen stimulation. These receptors were collected from a human donor in good health (CMV status not recorded). Some clones in this sample may be carry-over from other donors' samples.

Only a few counts were recorded for this clonotype. This chain joins TRBV7-9 and TRBJ1-1, with D unclear. This CDR3 region has 14 residues. Germline V gives CDR1 SEHNR, CDR2 FQNEAQ (reference sequence). Trimming took off 5 bases at V and 6 bases at J, with 16 bases between the two ends. The CDR3 coding sequence is TGTGCCAGCAGCGACGCCCTTCCTTATCCTGAAGCTTTCTTT. This gives the protein CASSDALPYPEAFF.

This chain uses TRBV29-1 with TRBJ1-2; TRBD1 aligns across 7 bases. The CDR3 contains 17 residues. J gave up 0 bases and V 0 bases, and 10 bases lay outside the gene matches. Germline CDR1 reads SQVTM; CDR2 reads ANQGSEA. CDR3 nucleotide sequence: TGCAGCGTTGAAGATCGGGCAGGGGGAGGCACTAACTATGGCTACACCTTC. This translates into CSVEDRAGGGTNYGYTF.

V gene TRBV7-8 combines with J gene TRBJ2-7; no clear D gene. Germline V gives CDR1 SGHVS, CDR2 FQNEAQ. V lost 1 base and J 0 bases, leaving 10 bases between the germline ends. The CDR3 has 15 amino acids. CDR3 nucleotide sequence: TGTGCCAGCAGCTTAGAGCCAGTACCCTCCTACGAGCAGTACTTC. Amino acids: CASSLEPVPSYEQYF.

The chain uses TRBV7-6 and TRBJ1-5; D is ambiguous. Germline V gene data show CDR1 as SGHVS and CDR2 as FNYEAQ. With 3 bases removed from V and 6 bases from J, the gap between germline ends came to 12 bases. The CDR3 covers 14 residues. The CDR3 loop is CASSLGMGSQPQHF. The CDR3 nucleotides are TGTGCCAGCAGCTTGGGGATGGGAAGTCAGCCCCAGCATTTT.

The chain carries TRBV12-3 or TRBV12-4 and TRBJ2-3; 9 positions match TRBD2. The trim removed 3 bases at V and 6 bases at J, leaving 4 bases unmatched. The CDR3 has 14 residues. The CDR3 DNA reads TGTGCCAGCAGTTTGGCGGGGGGGCTGGATACGCAGTATTTT. Residues: CASSLAGGLDTQYF.